In this sample, the clone carrying this T cell receptor beta chain turned up once. These data come from a study of blood T cell repertoires in COVID-19. The CDR3 covers 13 residues. Participant reports of clinical history set cohort assignment. It was within 2 weeks before study entry that exposed participants met a COVID-19 case. Original processing notes: Amplifying reference gene primers gave estimates of nucleated cell counts. Some clones are missing from TCRdb's copy, which holds only in-frame ones; the method was immunoSEQ multiplex PCR. Clonal size and the V and J genes are those of that table, whereas D and trimming came from the DNA. The top ten hold about 15% of the sample, which has around 220,000 clones, roughly 90% seen once.

The sample comprised PBMCs or T cells enriched from blood (not recorded which). The rearrangement uses TRBV21-1 and TRBJ2-7; the D call TRBD2 from the table was never checked on the DNA. TRBV21-1 is marked as a pseudogene. This clonotype was sampled from a man aged 25-45 years who had been exposed to COVID-19. The CDR3 DNA reads TGTGCCAGCAGCAAACGGGTGGCACGCGAGCAGTACTTC. Translated: CASSKRVAREQYF.